One T cell receptor beta chain is described in this entry. Authors' methods: Amplification of reference gene primers provided the estimated nucleated cell counts. Generated by immunoSEQ multiplex PCR, the TCRdb table keeps only in-frame clones and is missing some. D and trimming were read from the DNA, whereas the V and J calls and clone size are those reported in that table. In the table there are approximately 210,000 clones, less than 90% of which are singletons. These data come from a study of blood T cell repertoires in COVID-19. About the research overall: Researchers got acute and convalescent COVID-19 samples from the United States, Italy and Spain. T cells, B-cell-depleted T cells, or PBMCs supplied cDNA or gDNA.

The CDR3 runs 16 residues. After removal of 3 bases from V and 0 bases from J, the junction contained 6 bases not matched to a gene. CDR1 and CDR2 (germline): SGHDN, FVKESK. The TCR comes from a man aged 40-50 years with acute or convalescent COVID-19. The sequencing input was peripheral blood. The rearrangement joins TRBV14 to TRBJ2-7; 9 positions agree with TRBD1. The chain's CDR3 is CASSHRGQGSSYEQYF. The CDR3 nucleotides read TGTGCCAGCAGCCACAGAGGACAGGGGAGCTCCTACGAGCAGTACTTC.